This T cell receptor beta chain derives from a study of T cell responses to AZD1222 COVID-19 vaccine. From germline, CDR1 is PRHDT and CDR2 FYEKMQ (reference sequence). The V end was cut by 5 bases, the J end by 5 bases, with 12 bases between. CDR3 length equals 14 residues. Clones were sequenced by immunoSEQ multiplex PCR, and TCRdb holds only the in-frame ones, with some missing. Of over 100,000 clones in the sample, about nine tenths were seen once. Sequences were derived from peripheral blood, sampled on day 0 of AZD1222 vaccination. The sequence came from an adult in good health. This sequence joins TRBV13 and TRBJ1-4; D is possibly TRBD1 (5 bases). CDR3 in amino acids: CASSDSLKNEKLFF. As DNA, the CDR3 is TGTGCCAGCAGCGACAGTTTAAAGAATGAAAAACTGTTTTTT.